Below, 21 T cell receptor beta chains from the same sample are listed, as sequenced in a study of cytomegalovirus exposure and HLA in healthy donors (TCRdb year 2017). Libraries were prepared through the immunoSEQ multiplex PCR assay. As stored in TCRdb, this immuneACCESS dataset retains in-frame rearrangements with V and J assigned. A fraction of the clones does not appear; measured against another copy, unresolved V genes explain less than half of the discrepancy, and the remainder lacks a known reason. This sample has a few hundred thousand clones in its table, and about 92% of those were observed once. The ten top clones hold roughly 3% of the sample. Specimen: PBMCs. The receptors stem from a woman in her twenties or thirties in good health and CMV-seronegative.

This chain uses TRBV5-6 with TRBJ2-7, with 11 bases fitting TRBD2. Trimming took 5 bases from V and 7 from J; bases not matched to a gene: 5. CDR1 and CDR2 (germline): SGHDT, YYEEEE. The CDR3 spans 13 residues. CDR3 bases: TGTGCCAGCAGGACCGGGACTAGCGGAGAGCAGTACTTC. It codes for CASRTGTSGEQYF. Complete variable domain (other parts from reference TRBV5-6 and TRBJ2-7): DAGVTQSPTHLIKTRGQQVTLRCSPKSGHDTVSWYQQALGQGPQFIFQYYEEEERQRGNFPDRFSGHQFPNYSSELNVNALLLGDSALYLCASRTGTSGEQYFGPGTRLTVT.

The chain recombines TRBV6-4 with TRBJ1-4; 9 nucleotides match TRBD1. CDR1 and CDR2 from the germline V gene are MRHNA and SNTAGT. Trimming removed 4 bases from V and 3 bases from J; junction bases left unmatched: 12. The CDR3 covers 18 residues. The CDR3, as DNA: TGTGCCAGCAGTGGCCGCCGGGACAGGGTAAGGTCTAATGAAAAACTGTTTTTT. It codes for CASSGRRDRVRSNEKLFF.

The chain has TRBV27 and TRBJ2-6; D is unresolved. The CDR3 consists of 15 residues. The germline CDR1 and CDR2 sequences are MNHEY and SMNVEV (reference sequence). V was pared by 2 bases and J by 5 bases, with 10 bases between. The CDR3 reads CASSLRGPRANVLTF. The CDR3 bases are TGTGCCAGCAGTTTACGCGGACCCCGGGCCAACGTCCTGACTTTC.

The J gene is TRBJ2-4, the V gene TRBV7-2, with TRBD1 matching over 9 bases. CDR1 SGHTA and CDR2 FQGNSA come from the germline V gene. The CDR3 consists of 14 residues. The trim removed 5 bases at V and 7 bases at J, leaving 6 bases unmatched. The DNA for the CDR3 is TGTGCCAGCAGCCCGGGGACAGGGAGGAACATTCAGTACTTC. Amino acid sequence: CASSPGTGRNIQYF.

The chain combines TRBV13 with TRBJ2-1; 8 bases agree with TRBD2. J gave up 2 bases and V 3 bases, and 3 bases lay outside the gene matches. The CDR3 extends over 15 amino acids. Germline V gene sequence: CDR1 PRHDT, CDR2 FYEKMQ (reference sequence). The CDR3 here is CASSFSGDPYNEQFF. As DNA, the CDR3 is TGTGCCAGCAGCTTTAGCGGGGATCCCTACAATGAGCAGTTCTTC. The full variable domain, with the rest looked up from reference TRBV13 and TRBJ2-1, is AAGVIQSPRHLIKEKRETATLKCYPIPRHDTVYWYQQGPGQDPQFLISFYEKMQSDKGSIPDRFSAQQFSDYHSELNMSSLELGDSALYFCASSFSGDPYNEQFFGPGTRLTVL.

The genes are TRBV6-1 and TRBJ1-5; D remains ambiguous. CDR3 length: 11 amino acids. The V gene lost 3 bases and the J gene lost 6 bases, with 3 bases spanning the gap. The germline V gene has CDR1 MNHNS and CDR2 SASEGT. CDR3 in amino acids: CASSDIQPQHF. The CDR3 DNA reads TGTGCCAGCAGTGATATTCAGCCCCAGCATTTT.

The CDR3 sequence is CASRRGTFNQPQHF. The CDR3 coding sequence is TGTGCCAGCAGGCGCGGGACATTCAATCAGCCCCAGCATTTT. V and J are TRBV28 and TRBJ1-5; the D gene is possibly TRBD1 (6 bases). V was clipped by 6 bases and J by 3 bases, with 12 bases between them. The CDR3 extends over 14 amino acids. Germline V gene lookup returns CDR1 MDHEN and CDR2 SYDVKM.

This clone was counted once. The rearrangement joins TRBV13 to TRBJ2-1, with TRBD2 matching 11 bases. V shed 2 bases and J 5 bases; nucleotides not matched to a gene: 8. Germline V lookup: CDR1 PRHDT, CDR2 FYEKMQ (reference sequence). This CDR3 has 17 residues. The CDR3 nucleotides are TGTGCCAGCAGCTTAAGGCCGGGACTAGCGGCTGACAATGAGCAGTTCTTC. Translating it yields CASSLRPGLAADNEQFF.

The V and J genes are TRBV9 and TRBJ2-1, with TRBD2 matching 7 bases. Germline-derived CDR1 and CDR2 are SGDLS and YYNGEE. The CDR3 loop spans 15 amino acids. With V trimmed by 0 bases and J by 2 bases, 2 bases remained unmatched. The DNA for the CDR3 is TGTGCCAGCAGCGTAGGGGCGGGAGCCTACAATGAGCAGTTCTTC. It codes for CASSVGAGAYNEQFF.

The chain carries TRBV9 and TRBJ1-3; 11 nucleotides line up with TRBD1. The V and J ends lost 4 bases and 2 bases, in that order; junction bases with no gene match: 8. Germline V gene lookup returns CDR1 SGDLS and CDR2 YYNGEE. This CDR3 spans 17 amino acids. CDR3 region: CASSPGQGAHTGNTIYF. The CDR3 region has the DNA TGTGCCAGCAGCCCCGGACAGGGGGCCCACACTGGAAACACCATATATTTT.

The chain employs TRBV7-9 and TRBJ2-2; tentatively, D is TRBD2 (5 bases). Germline-derived CDR1 and CDR2 are SEHNR and FQNEAQ (reference sequence). The CDR3 runs to 13 residues. V was trimmed by 5 bases and J by 10 bases, leaving 14 bases between them. The CDR3 sequence: CASSKRVREELFF. The DNA for the CDR3 is TGTGCCAGCAGCAAGAGGGTAAGGGAGGAGCTGTTTTTT.

This clone has a single count. The rearrangement joins TRBV27 to TRBJ2-5; D call uncertain. The V gene lost 3 bases and the J gene lost 7 bases, with 18 bases spanning the gap. Per germline, CDR1 MNHEY and CDR2 SMNVEV (reference sequence). This CDR3 comprises 15 residues. This CDR3 reads CASSFSSVRRGTQYF. CDR3 DNA sequence: TGTGCCAGCAGTTTTTCCTCCGTCCGCAGAGGGACCCAGTACTTC.

CDR3 residues: CASSSDRERIYEQYF. Here the CDR3 DNA reads TGTGCCAGCAGCTCGGACAGGGAGAGAATCTACGAGCAGTACTTC. The chain combines TRBV11-3 with TRBJ2-7; 8 bases map to TRBD1. V was clipped by 4 bases and J by 3 bases; unmatched bases: 8. Germline V gene sequence: CDR1 SGHNT, CDR2 YENEEA. The CDR3 covers 15 residues. Based on the CDR3 plus reference TRBV11-3 and TRBJ2-7, the full variable domain is EAGVVQSPRYKIIEKKQPVAFWCNPISGHNTLYWYLQNLGQGPELLIRYENEEAVDDSQLPKDRFSAERLKGVDSTLKIQPAELGDSAVYLCASSSDRERIYEQYFGPGTRLTVT.

The rearrangement uses TRBV5-1 and TRBJ2-2; D is unclear. Germline values: CDR1 SGHRS, CDR2 YFSETQ. CDR3 length: 13 residues. Trimming pared 4 bases from V and 6 bases from J, leaving 10 bases between. CDR3: CASSTDVPGELFF. For the CDR3, the DNA is TGCGCCAGCAGCACGGACGTTCCCGGGGAGCTGTTTTTT. The full variable domain, completed using reference TRBV5-1 and TRBJ2-2, is KAGVTQTPRYLIKTRGQQVTLSCSPISGHRSVSWYQQTPGQGLQFLFEYFSETQRNKGNFPGRFSGRQFSNSRSEMNVSTLELGDSALYLCASSTDVPGELFFGEGSRLTVL.

As to this clone: This sample includes further DNA sequences coding for the same CDR3. This rearrangement joins TRBV2 to TRBJ2-6; perhaps TRBD1 as D (5 bases). Trimming took 1 base from V and 2 from J, leaving 6 bases between them. The germline V gene encodes CDR1 SNHLY and CDR2 FYNNEI. The CDR3 spans 15 residues. Written as DNA, the CDR3 is TGTGCCAGCAGTGAAGGGGGCGCTGGGGCCAACGTCCTGACTTTC. Translation: CASSEGGAGANVLTF.

The V gene is TRBV10-3, the J gene TRBJ1-3; D remains unclear. V lost 2 bases and J 0 bases, leaving 5 bases between the germline ends. CDR3 length: 14 residues. CDR1 ENHRY and CDR2 SYGVKD come from the germline V gene. The CDR3 DNA is TGTGCCATCAGTGAGGGACTCTCTGGAAACACCATATATTTT. It specifies CAISEGLSGNTIYF.

V usage is TRBV29-1 and J usage is TRBJ1-2; tentative D call: TRBD1 (6 bases). CDR3 length: 12 residues. Germline values: CDR1 SQVTM, CDR2 ANQGSEA. The V end was cut by 5 bases, the J end by 6 bases, with 13 bases between. DNA of the CDR3: TGCAGCGTTATCGGACAGACCGATGGCTACACCTTC. Amino acid sequence: CSVIGQTDGYTF.

The gene calls are TRBV28 and TRBJ2-5; D not resolved. The CDR3 is 15 amino acids. Trimming stripped 8 bases from V and 5 bases from J, with 21 bases between. Germline CDR1 MDHEN, CDR2 SYDVKM. Here the CDR3 reads CASRTLNFRSETQYF. As DNA, the CDR3 is TGTGCCAGCCGAACCCTAAACTTTAGATCGGAGACCCAGTACTTC.

The V gene is TRBV19, the J gene TRBJ2-2; 14 nucleotides agree with TRBD2. The CDR3 sequence is 16 residues long. CDR1 and CDR2 from the germline V gene are LNHDA and SQIVND (reference sequence). V gave up 5 bases and J gave up 4 bases; unmatched junction bases: 3. CDR3 DNA sequence: TGTGCCAGTAGTCCGGGACTAGCGGGAGTCACCGGGGAGCTGTTTTTT. Protein: CASSPGLAGVTGELFF. The whole variable domain, filled in from reference TRBV19 and TRBJ2-2, reads DGGITQSPKYLFRKEGQNVTLSCEQNLNHDAMYWYRQDPGQGLRLIYYSQIVNDFQKGDIAEGYSVSREKKESFPLTVTSAQKNPTAFYLCASSPGLAGVTGELFFGEGSRLTVL.

Only one count was recorded for this clone. The V gene is TRBV27, the J gene TRBJ1-1; no clear D gene. The CDR3 spans 14 residues. Germline loops: CDR1 MNHEY, CDR2 SMNVEV (reference sequence). The V end lost 3 bases, the J end lost 1 base, and 9 bases lay between the germline ends. This CDR3 is CASSFIHWNTEAFF. DNA for the CDR3: TGTGCCAGCAGTTTCATTCACTGGAACACTGAAGCTTTCTTT.

The chain employs TRBV9 and TRBJ1-2, with 11 bases that match TRBD1. The CDR3 is made up of 15 amino acids. Germline V gene data show CDR1 as SGDLS and CDR2 as YYNGEE. The V gene end was trimmed by 0 bases and the J gene end by 4 bases; junction bases not matched to a gene: 2. Written as DNA, the CDR3 is TGTGCCAGCAGCGTAGAAGGGACAGGGGGCTATGGCTACACCTTC. Translated, it gives CASSVEGTGGYGYTF.